Included here is one T cell receptor (beta chain) sequence, with context. The table lists this clonotype with many counts. Its antigen is still unknown. Qualities for individual bases were not recorded, and no much larger clone is one base off. Library creation used RT-PCR. The instrument was an Illumina HiSeq 2500. TCRdb applied fastp at Q25 and MiXCR to the public reads, then kept only in-frame beta chains. Each CDR3 protein gets just one entry, which takes the most common genes and DNA from the rows behind it. For this sample there are about 160,000 distinct CDR3 sequences; approximately 11% appear just once. The ten largest clones capture 12% of the sample. The sample's time point label, decoded: 45 to 55 days after influenza vaccine administration. These data are taken from a study of response to subunit inactivated influenza vaccine (dated by TCRdb to the late 2010s). In terms of the full investigation: Deep quantitative T cell receptor repertoire profiling was used in the study to track responses to a trivalent subunit inactivated influenza vaccine. The paper as a whole reports these results and caveats: It was suggested by the authors that each seasonal influenza vaccination may recruit only a limited number of new T cells.

The germline V gene encodes CDR1 SEHNR and CDR2 FQNEAQ (reference sequence). V and J are truncated by 5 bases and 6 bases respectively, leaving an intervening sequence of 14 bases. Its CDR3 holds 14 amino acids, cysteine through phenylalanine. The DNA shown is the 42-base CDR3, in frame from base 1. The sequence derives from a man between 45 and 60 years old who received an inactivated influenza vaccine. Donor details come from another sample of the same person, matched by shared clones. This specimen consisted of non-naive T cells sorted from PBMCs, obtained roughly 48 days after vaccination. What the cell subset or site label conveys for this sample: memory T cell fraction. The rearrangement joined TRBV7-9 to TRBJ2-1, with the identity of the D gene unclear. Here is the DNA: TGTGCCAGCAGCCATCAAGGCCGGTCCAATGAGCAGTTCTTC. It specifies CASSHQGRSNEQFF.